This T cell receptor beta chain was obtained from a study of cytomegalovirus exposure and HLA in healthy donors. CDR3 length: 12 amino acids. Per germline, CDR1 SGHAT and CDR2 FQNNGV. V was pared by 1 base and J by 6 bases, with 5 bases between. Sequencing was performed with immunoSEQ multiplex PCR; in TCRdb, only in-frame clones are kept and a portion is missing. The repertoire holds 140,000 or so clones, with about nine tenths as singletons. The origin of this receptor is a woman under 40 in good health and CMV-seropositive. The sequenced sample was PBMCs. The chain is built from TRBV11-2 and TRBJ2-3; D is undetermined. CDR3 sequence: CASSLAGDTQYF. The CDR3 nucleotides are TGTGCCAGCAGCTTAGCCGGGGATACGCAGTATTTT. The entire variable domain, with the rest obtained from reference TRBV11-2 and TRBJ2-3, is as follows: EAGVAQSPRYKIIEKRQSVAFWCNPISGHATLYWYQQILGQGPKLLIQFQNNGVVDDSQLPKDRFSAERLKGVDSTLKIQPAKLEDSAVYLCASSLAGDTQYFGPGTRLTVL.